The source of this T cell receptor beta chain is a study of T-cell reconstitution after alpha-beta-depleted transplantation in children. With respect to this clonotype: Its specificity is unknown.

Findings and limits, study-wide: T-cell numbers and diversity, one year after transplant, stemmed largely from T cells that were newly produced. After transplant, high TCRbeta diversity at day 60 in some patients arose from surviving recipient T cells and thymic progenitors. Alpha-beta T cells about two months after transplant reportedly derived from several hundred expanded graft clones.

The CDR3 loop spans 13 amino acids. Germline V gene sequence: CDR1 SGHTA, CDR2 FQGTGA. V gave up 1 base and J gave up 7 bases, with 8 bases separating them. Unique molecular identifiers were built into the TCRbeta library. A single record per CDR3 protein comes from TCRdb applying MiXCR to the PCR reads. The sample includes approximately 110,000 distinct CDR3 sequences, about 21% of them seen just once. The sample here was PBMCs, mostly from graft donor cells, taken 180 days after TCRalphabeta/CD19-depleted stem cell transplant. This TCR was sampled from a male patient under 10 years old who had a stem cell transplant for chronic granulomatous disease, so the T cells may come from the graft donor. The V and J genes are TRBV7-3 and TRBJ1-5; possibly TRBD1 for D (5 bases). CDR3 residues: CASSLRWGQPQHF. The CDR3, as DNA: TGTGCCAGCAGCTTAAGATGGGGGCAGCCCCAGCATTTT.